This T cell receptor beta chain emerged from a study of cytomegalovirus exposure and HLA in healthy donors. Germline lookup yields CDR1 MGHRA and CDR2 YSYEKL. The CDR3 is made up of 15 amino acids. J was trimmed by 8 bases and V by 4 bases; bases with no gene match: 10. It was with 60 Vbeta and 13 Jbeta primers that the PCR ran. The protocol was immunoSEQ multiplex PCR, while the TCRdb copy is restricted to in-frame clones and leaves out a portion. The sample records roughly 280,000 clones, more than 55% being singletons. This TCR was sampled from a female donor in good health and CMV-seronegative. The chain couples TRBV4-1 to TRBJ1-4; 7 nucleotides match TRBD1. The sequenced material came from PBMCs. As DNA, the CDR3 is TGCGCCAGCAGCCCGCCCACAGGGGTTAAGGAAAAACTGTTTTTT. Amino acid sequence: CASSPPTGVKEKLFF.